These 20 T cell receptor beta chains originate from one sample sequenced in a study of blood T cell repertoires in COVID-19. Sequencing was performed with immunoSEQ multiplex PCR; in TCRdb, only in-frame clones are kept and a portion is missing. The sample has 140,000 to 150,000 clones, roughly 90% seen once; the top ten hold 2.3%. Material: peripheral blood. All receptors come from a human donor in a cohort sampled during active COVID-19.

The V gene is TRBV11-2, the J gene TRBJ1-1; no firm D call. The germline V gene encodes CDR1 SGHAT and CDR2 FQNNGV. Trimming took 5 bases from V and 11 from J, leaving 6 bases between them. The CDR3 covers 9 residues. The CDR3 is CASSPRAFF. The CDR3, as DNA: TGTGCCAGCAGCCCACGGGCTTTCTTT.

This clone came up once. J is TRBJ2-1 and V is TRBV25-1; maybe TRBD2 (6 bases). V lost 4 bases and J 8 bases, leaving 15 bases between the germline ends. Germline CDR1 MGHDK, CDR2 SYGVNS. This CDR3 is built from 14 residues. CDR3: CASSVAGLADEQFF. The CDR3 DNA reads TGTGCCAGCAGTGTTGCGGGGTTAGCAGATGAGCAGTTCTTC.

This clone was seen only a few times. CDR3 amino acids: CASSLGLAGDGTGELFF. CDR3 bases: TGCGCCAGCAGCTTGGGTCTAGCGGGAGATGGCACCGGGGAGCTGTTTTTT. This chain joins TRBV5-1 and TRBJ2-2; 10 bases fit TRBD2. The CDR3 contains 17 residues. Germline-derived CDR1 and CDR2 are SGHRS and YFSETQ. The ends lost 0 bases at V and 4 bases at J; junction bases unmatched: 6.

The V call is TRBV28, the J call TRBJ1-1; weak D call: TRBD1 (5 bases). The germline gives CDR1 MDHEN, CDR2 SYDVKM. The CDR3 extends over 13 amino acids. Trimming took off 6 bases at V and 6 bases at J, with 14 bases between the two ends. The chain's CDR3 is CASRPRQFSEAFF. DNA for the CDR3: TGTGCCAGCAGGCCCAGACAGTTTTCTGAAGCTTTCTTT.

The V call is TRBV6-2 or TRBV6-3, the J call TRBJ1-1; D is unclear. CDR3 length: 14 residues. Trimming removed 1 base at V and 5 bases at J, with 11 bases between. Germline V lookup: CDR1 MNHEY, CDR2 SVGEGT. Here the CDR3 DNA reads TGTGCCAGCAGTTACTTGAGGGCGACGACTGAAGCTTTCTTT. Protein product: CASSYLRATTEAFF.

CDR3 protein: CAWTGLAGDTQYF. As DNA, the CDR3 is TGTGCCTGGACGGGGCTAGCGGGAGATACGCAGTATTTT. The chain employs TRBV30 and TRBJ2-3, with 8 bases that match TRBD2. Trimming cost V 4 bases and J 5 bases; bases outside gene matches: 5. The CDR3 runs 13 residues. CDR1 is GTSNPN, CDR2 SVGIG, per germline (reference sequence).

This clone was seen a few times. The chain joins TRBV18 to TRBJ2-1, with 11 bases that match TRBD1. Per germline, CDR1 KGHSH and CDR2 LQKENI. V shed 3 bases and J 7 bases; nucleotides not matched to a gene: 14. The CDR3 is 18 residues long. The CDR3 region is CASSPELIGTGGINEQFF. DNA of the CDR3: TGTGCCAGCTCACCCGAACTAATAGGGACAGGGGGTATTAATGAGCAGTTCTTC.

The CDR3 sequence: CASSLARGTEAFF. The CDR3, as DNA: TGTGCCAGCAGCTTAGCTCGGGGGACTGAAGCTTTCTTT. The chain is built from TRBV7-2 and TRBJ1-1, with D maybe TRBD1 (5 bases). The length of the CDR3 is 13 residues. The germline V gene has CDR1 SGHTA and CDR2 FQGNSA. V shed 0 bases and J shed 5 bases, with 7 bases lying between them. Supplemented by reference TRBV7-2 and TRBJ1-1, the full variable domain reads GAGVSQSPSNKVTEKGKDVELRCDPISGHTALYWYRQSLGQGLEFLIYFQGNSAPDKSGLPSDRFSAERTGGSVSTLTIQRTQQEDSAVYLCASSLARGTEAFFGQGTRLTVV.

The rearrangement uses TRBV6-6 and TRBJ1-2; the match to TRBD1 covers 7 bases. CDR1 and CDR2 from the germline V gene are MNHNY and SVGAGI (reference sequence). This CDR3 has 13 residues. With 5 bases clipped from V and 5 bases from J, the junction kept 5 bases outside the gene matches. CDR3 bases: TGTGCCAGCAGTGCACAGGGGCTGTATGGCTACACCTTC. The encoded protein is CASSAQGLYGYTF.

The chain couples TRBV5-1 to TRBJ2-7; perhaps TRBD2 as D (5 bases). V lost 0 bases, J lost 3 bases, and 13 bases lay in between. Germline CDR1 reads SGHRS; CDR2 reads YFSETQ. CDR3 length equals 15 residues. The CDR3 sequence is CASSLGPRESYEQYF. For the CDR3, the DNA is TGCGCCAGCAGCTTGGGTCCCCGGGAAAGCTACGAGCAGTACTTC.

A single count supports this clone. The V gene is TRBV4-2, the J gene TRBJ1-1, with 7 nucleotides matching TRBD1. This CDR3 spans 13 amino acids. From germline, CDR1 is LGHNA and CDR2 YNFKEQ. J was trimmed by 5 bases and V by 3 bases; bases with no gene match: 3. The CDR3 spells CASSQFRGTEAFF. DNA of the CDR3: TGTGCCAGCAGCCAGTTCAGGGGGACTGAAGCTTTCTTT.

The chain joins TRBV27 to TRBJ2-5; TRBD2 agrees at 9 bases. Germline V CDR1 and CDR2: MNHEY, SMNVEV (reference sequence). This CDR3 region has 16 residues. J was trimmed by 7 bases and V by 2 bases; bases with no gene match: 11. The CDR3 DNA reads TGTGCCAGCAGTTTAAGGGCGGGAGGGCCTTATGGGACCCAGTACTTC. Protein sequence: CASSLRAGGPYGTQYF.

CDR3 coding DNA: TGTGCCAGCAGGGCCCCAGGGAATCAGCCCCAGCATTTT. It specifies CASRAPGNQPQHF. The chain couples TRBV28 to TRBJ1-5; possibly TRBD1 for D (5 bases). This CDR3 is 13 amino acids long. The V gene's germline CDR1 is MDHEN and CDR2 SYDVKM. The V end was cut by 6 bases, the J end by 4 bases, with 10 bases between.

The chain uses TRBV5-4 and TRBJ2-5; 13 nucleotides agree with TRBD2. V gave up 5 bases and J gave up 3 bases; unmatched junction bases: 7. Looked up from germline, CDR1 is SGHNT and CDR2 is YYREEE (reference sequence). This CDR3 is built from 16 residues. CDR3 nucleotide sequence: TGTGCCAGCAGTCAACCACTAGCGGGGGGGAAAGAGACCCAGTACTTC. Protein product: CASSQPLAGGKETQYF.

About this clone itself: At one boundary the junction diverges from the germline segment, which might be a read error. The rearrangement links TRBV7-7 to TRBJ1-5, with TRBD1 matching 9 bases. CDR1 and CDR2 from the germline V gene are SSHAT and FNYEAQ (reference sequence). The CDR3 consists of 16 residues. The CDR3 coding sequence is TGTGCTAGCAGCTTGGGGCCGGGACAGGGATCTCAGCCCCAGCATTTT. This gives the protein CASSLGPGQGSQPQHF.

V usage is TRBV9 and J usage is TRBJ2-5; possibly TRBD2 for D (7 bases). V shed 0 bases and J shed 2 bases, with 11 bases lying between them. This CDR3 is 15 amino acids long. Looked up from germline, CDR1 is SGDLS and CDR2 is YYNGEE. CDR3 loop: CASSVEGRGQETQYF. The CDR3 DNA reads as TGTGCCAGCAGCGTAGAGGGGAGGGGGCAAGAGACCCAGTACTTC.

This sequence joins TRBV23-1 and TRBJ2-1, with 10 bases aligning to TRBD1. TRBV23-1 is annotated as an ORF whose role is uncertain. After removal of 3 bases from V and 6 bases from J, the junction contained 5 bases not matched to a gene. The CDR3 sequence is 15 residues long. The CDR3 loop is CASSHGGQGTNEQFF. The CDR3 nucleotides read TGCGCCAGCAGTCATGGGGGACAGGGGACCAATGAGCAGTTCTTC.

The J gene is TRBJ2-7, the V gene TRBV27; 9 bases agree with TRBD2. V lost 6 bases, J lost 3 bases, and 15 bases stayed unmatched. This CDR3 contains 17 residues. Per germline, CDR1 MNHEY and CDR2 SMNVEV (reference sequence). The CDR3 here is CASRGVPAGGTFYEQYF. The CDR3, as DNA: TGTGCCAGCAGAGGGGTCCCAGCGGGAGGTACCTTCTACGAGCAGTACTTC.

The rearrangement links TRBV29-1 to TRBJ1-1; 10 nucleotides line up with TRBD1. The germline CDR1 and CDR2 sequences are SQVTM and ANQGSEA. V lost 6 bases and J lost 10; bases outside the gene matches: 5. The CDR3 has 11 residues. The CDR3 DNA reads as TGCAGCGTAGAAAGGACAGGGGGAGCTTTCTTT. As protein: CSVERTGGAFF.

Here the CDR3 DNA reads TGTGCCAGCAGTTACTCGGGGACATCGGCCTCCTACGAGCAGTACTTC. Translation: CASSYSGTSASYEQYF. V and J are TRBV6-5 and TRBJ2-7, with a weak D call TRBD1 (6 bases). V was pared by 0 bases and J by 0 bases, with 12 bases between. Per the germline V gene, CDR1 is MNHEY and CDR2 is SVGAGI. This CDR3 is 16 amino acids long.